The present T cell receptor beta chain was sequenced within a study of spatial heterogeneity in lung cancer. The V gene's germline CDR1 is MDHEN and CDR2 SYDVKM. V shed 5 bases and J shed 2 bases, with 15 bases lying between them. This CDR3 has 16 amino acids. Time point: sample taken at primary tumor resection. Unsorted whole RNA samples from tumor, nontumor lung or frozen PBMC were sequenced. Each CDR3 protein gets one entry after TCRdb re-called the 5' RACE reads with MiXCR. The profile shows roughly 91,000 distinct CDR3 sequences, under 25% of them singletons. The table lists this clonotype with a few counts.

The sequence was collected from a male donor with early-stage non-small cell lung cancer. The V gene is TRBV28, the J gene TRBJ1-4; perhaps TRBD1 as D (6 bases). The sample was PBMCs, taken at surgery. The CDR3 region is CASSPGGGRTNEKLFF. The CDR3 DNA reads TGTGCCAGCAGTCCAGGCGGGGGGCGGACTAATGAAAAACTGTTTTTT.